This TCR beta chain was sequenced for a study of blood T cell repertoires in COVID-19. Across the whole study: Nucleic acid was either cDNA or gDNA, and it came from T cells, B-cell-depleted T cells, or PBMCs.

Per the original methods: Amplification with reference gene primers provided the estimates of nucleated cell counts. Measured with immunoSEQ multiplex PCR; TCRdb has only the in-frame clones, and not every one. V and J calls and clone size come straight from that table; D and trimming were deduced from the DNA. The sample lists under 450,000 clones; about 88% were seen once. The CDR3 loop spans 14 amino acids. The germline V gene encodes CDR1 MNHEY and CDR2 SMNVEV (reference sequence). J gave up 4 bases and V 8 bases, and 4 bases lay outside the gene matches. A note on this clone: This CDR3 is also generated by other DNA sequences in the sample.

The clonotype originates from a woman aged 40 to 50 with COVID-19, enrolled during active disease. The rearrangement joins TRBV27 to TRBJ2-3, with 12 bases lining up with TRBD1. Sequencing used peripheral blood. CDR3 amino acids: CASSGTGGADTQYF. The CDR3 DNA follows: TGTGCCAGCTCCGGGACAGGGGGCGCAGATACGCAGTATTTT.